Following are 12 T cell receptor beta chains from one sample sequenced in a study of blood T cell repertoires in COVID-19. Assay used: immunoSEQ multiplex PCR; TCRdb lists only in-frame clones, some missing. The sample lists about 49,000 clones; 75% to 80% were seen once. The sample taken for sequencing was peripheral blood. All receptors derive from a man between 65 and 85 years old with active or convalescent COVID-19.

This sequence joins TRBV19 and TRBJ1-2; tentative D call: TRBD1 (5 bases). The germline V gene has CDR1 LNHDA and CDR2 SQIVND (reference sequence). The CDR3 runs to 16 residues. V lost 8 bases, J lost 9 bases, and 28 bases lay in between. Written as DNA, the CDR3 is TGTGCCAGTCTCCCAAACCCCCCCGACAGAGACGAAAGCTACACCTTC. Its translation: CASLPNPPDRDESYTF.

The V call is TRBV19, the J call TRBJ1-5; D gene ambiguous. Germline V gene lookup returns CDR1 LNHDA and CDR2 SQIVND (reference sequence). The CDR3 length is 15 residues. Trimming cost V 6 bases and J 4 bases, with 16 bases left between them. The CDR3 region is CASSPAGGGNQPQHF. In nucleotides, the CDR3 is TGTGCCAGTAGCCCCGCAGGCGGCGGGAATCAGCCCCAGCATTTT.

The rearrangement uses TRBV11-3 and TRBJ2-2; D is perhaps TRBD2 (6 bases). This CDR3 has 14 amino acids. V was trimmed by 6 bases and J by 2 bases, leaving 10 bases between them. CDR1 and CDR2 from the germline V gene are SGHNT and YENEEA. CDR3 residues: CASSPGGNTGELFF. For the CDR3, the DNA is TGTGCCAGCAGTCCCGGGGGTAACACCGGGGAGCTGTTTTTT.

The table lists this clone with a few counts. The gene calls are TRBV6-5 and TRBJ2-1, with D possibly TRBD2 on 6 matching bases. The V gene lost 0 bases and the J gene lost 9 bases, with 12 bases spanning the gap. CDR3 size: 14 residues. Germline CDR1 is MNHEY and CDR2 is SVGAGI. The CDR3 sequence: CASSYSVGGFEQFF. The CDR3, as DNA: TGTGCCAGCAGTTACTCGGTTGGAGGGTTTGAGCAGTTCTTC.

J is TRBJ2-3 and V is TRBV28, with a weak D call TRBD2 (6 bases). Trimming took 5 bases from V and 1 from J, leaving 25 bases between them. The germline CDR1 and CDR2 sequences are MDHEN and SYDVKM. The CDR3 is made up of 19 amino acids. The chain's CDR3 is CASSTPFFSLGGGTDTQYF. The CDR3 DNA is TGTGCCAGCAGTACTCCTTTCTTCTCGCTCGGGGGAGGCACAGATACGCAGTATTTT.

This clone was counted only a few times. The chain is built from TRBV7-2 and TRBJ2-1, with 10 positions matching TRBD1. There are 14 residues in the CDR3. Looked up from germline, CDR1 is SGHTA and CDR2 is FQGNSA. Losses at the gene ends were 8 bases for V and 7 bases for J; bases not matched to a gene: 8. Here the CDR3 DNA reads TGTGCCAGCGTCCGGGACAGGGGCAATAATGAGCAGTTCTTC. This gives the protein CASVRDRGNNEQFF.

The CDR3 spells CASSPPSGPSGTDTQYF. CDR3 nucleotide sequence: TGTGCCAGCAGCCCCCCTAGCGGGCCTAGTGGCACAGATACGCAGTATTTT. The genes are TRBV7-3 and TRBJ2-3; 8 bases line up with TRBD2. The germline gives CDR1 SGHTA, CDR2 FQGTGA. The CDR3 loop spans 17 amino acids. The ends lost 5 bases at V and 1 base at J; junction bases unmatched: 11.

This chain joins TRBV14 and TRBJ1-1, with a weak D call TRBD1 (5 bases). Germline CDR1 reads SGHDN; CDR2 reads FVKESK. V lost 1 base and J 2 bases, leaving 17 bases between the germline ends. This CDR3 comprises 17 residues. CDR3 sequence reads: CASSQVGEGRNNTEAFF. In nucleotides, the CDR3 is TGTGCCAGCAGCCAAGTGGGCGAGGGGAGGAACAACACTGAAGCTTTCTTT.

This clone was recorded only once. The chain is built from TRBV7-2 and TRBJ1-3; 7 bases are shared with TRBD1. The CDR3 runs to 15 residues. The germline V gene encodes CDR1 SGHTA and CDR2 FQGNSA. The V and J ends lost 3 bases and 2 bases, in that order; junction bases with no gene match: 4. The CDR3 loop is CASSLTGIAGNTIYF. CDR3 coding DNA: TGTGCCAGCAGCTTGACAGGGATCGCTGGAAACACCATATATTTT.

In this sample, this clone turned up a few times. J is TRBJ1-2 and V is TRBV4-2; D is undetermined. Germline V gives CDR1 LGHNA, CDR2 YNFKEQ. The CDR3 length is 14 residues. Trimming shortened V by 6 bases and J by 8 bases, and 19 bases separated the two germline ends. In DNA, the CDR3 is TGTGCCAGCAGGCCTTCTACATGGAGAGGGGGCTACACCTTC. Residues: CASRPSTWRGGYTF.

This clone was found a few times. This chain links TRBV29-1 with TRBJ1-3, with 8 positions matching TRBD1. Germline V gene lookup returns CDR1 SQVTM and CDR2 ANQGSEA. V gave up 5 bases and J gave up 3 bases; unmatched junction bases: 12. The CDR3 contains 16 residues. Written as DNA, the CDR3 is TGCAGCGTTTCCCTGGCAGGGGGCACGTATGGAAACACCATATATTTT. This translates into CSVSLAGGTYGNTIYF.

The chain employs TRBV19 and TRBJ1-5; 7 positions match TRBD1. Germline CDR1 reads LNHDA; CDR2 reads SQIVND (reference sequence). After removal of 4 bases from V and 7 bases from J, the junction contained 10 bases not matched to a gene. The CDR3 has 15 amino acids. CDR3 residues: CASSNRQGRRQPQHF. The CDR3 nucleotides are TGTGCCAGTAGTAACCGACAGGGTCGAAGACAGCCCCAGCATTTT.